Shown below are 10 T cell receptor beta chains from a single sample sequenced in a study of cytomegalovirus exposure and HLA in healthy donors (dated by TCRdb to about 2017). The library was prepared using the immunoSEQ multiplex PCR assay. In TCRdb, the immuneACCESS table is reduced to in-frame sequences with V and J assigned. These tables do not hold every clone; where another copy was compared, an unresolved V gene accounts for under half, and the others remain unexplained. This sample is represented by more than 300,000 clones; around 86% of them were singletons. Of the sample, over 0.75% falls within the top ten clones. Material: PBMCs. The receptors here all came from a woman aged 18-29 years in good health and CMV-seronegative.

The CDR3 here is CASSYSPGINSPLHF. DNA for the CDR3: TGTGCCAGCAGTTACTCGCCAGGGATTAATTCACCCCTCCACTTT. The chain joins TRBV6-5 to TRBJ1-6; D is possibly TRBD1 (5 bases). The CDR3 runs to 15 residues. Germline loops: CDR1 MNHEY, CDR2 SVGAGI. Deletions cut 0 bases from V and 6 bases from J, with 9 bases between.

The CDR3 loop is CASRLQGYSYEQYF. The CDR3 DNA follows: TGTGCCAGCAGACTACAGGGGTACTCCTACGAGCAGTACTTC. The chain carries TRBV28 and TRBJ2-7; 7 bases line up with TRBD1. CDR1 is MDHEN and CDR2 is SYDVKM in the germline V gene. The CDR3 length is 14 residues. The trim removed 6 bases at V and 0 bases at J, leaving 5 bases unmatched.

The genes are TRBV19 and TRBJ1-4; possibly TRBD1 for D (6 bases). Trimming left V 3 bases short and J 5 bases short, with 19 bases between. Germline V gene lookup returns CDR1 LNHDA and CDR2 SQIVND (reference sequence). There are 17 residues in the CDR3. The DNA for the CDR3 is TGTGCCAGTAGTATGGGGGGGCTTCGGGACGGGAATGAAAAACTGTTTTTT. Amino acid sequence: CASSMGGLRDGNEKLFF.

The chain is built from TRBV28 and TRBJ2-7; 9 bases align to TRBD2. Germline CDR1 is MDHEN and CDR2 is SYDVKM. The CDR3 runs 15 residues. V shed 3 bases and J 0 bases; nucleotides not matched to a gene: 3. CDR3 nucleotides: TGTGCCAGCAGTTTGGGCGGGAGGGGCTCCTACGAGCAGTACTTC. The encoded protein is CASSLGGRGSYEQYF.

The chain is built from TRBV30 and TRBJ2-7; TRBD1 aligns across 8 bases. The V and J ends lost 8 bases and 3 bases, in that order; junction bases with no gene match: 9. CDR1 and CDR2 (germline): GTSNPN, SVGIG (reference sequence). CDR3 length: 13 amino acids. The CDR3 nucleotides read TGTGCCGCCTCCAGGGGGCCAGTCTACGAGCAGTACTTC. As protein: CAASRGPVYEQYF.

This chain links TRBV12-5 with TRBJ2-3, with D possibly matching TRBD2 (5 bases). V gave up 6 bases and J gave up 10 bases, with 17 bases separating them. CDR1 is LGHNT, CDR2 FRNRAP, per germline. The CDR3 sequence is 13 residues long. The DNA of the CDR3 is TGTGCTAGTGGCCCCTCGGGTGGGAGTCCGCAGTATTTT. Translated: CASGPSGGSPQYF.

V gene TRBV9 combines with J gene TRBJ2-7; 11 positions agree with TRBD2. The CDR3 totals 16 residues. The J segment lost 2 bases and the V segment lost 0 bases, leaving 4 bases of the junction unmatched. Germline CDR1 is SGDLS and CDR2 is YYNGEE. CDR3 sequence reads: CASSVAGTSGTYEQYF. In DNA, the CDR3 is TGTGCCAGCAGCGTAGCCGGGACTAGCGGTACCTACGAGCAGTACTTC.

The V call is TRBV19, the J call TRBJ1-2, with no clear D. The CDR3 consists of 14 residues. Trimming removed 3 bases from V and 4 bases from J, with 12 bases in between. Per the germline V gene, CDR1 is LNHDA and CDR2 is SQIVND (reference sequence). For the CDR3, the DNA is TGTGCCAGTAGTATTCCGGGTCTCGGCTATGGCTACACCTTC. It yields the protein CASSIPGLGYGYTF.

The chain employs TRBV7-9 and TRBJ2-1; 8 bases match TRBD2. Trimming cost V 1 base and J 5 bases; bases outside gene matches: 7. Germline V gives CDR1 SEHNR, CDR2 FQNEAQ (reference sequence). The CDR3 sequence is 16 residues long. The CDR3 loop is CASSLEIAGNNNEQFF. DNA for the CDR3: TGTGCCAGCAGCTTAGAGATAGCGGGAAATAACAATGAGCAGTTCTTC.

The genes are TRBV4-1 and TRBJ2-1; 10 bases are a match to TRBD2. This CDR3 is built from 15 residues. Germline-derived CDR1 and CDR2 are MGHRA and YSYEKL. V lost 4 bases, J lost 10 bases, and 10 bases stayed unmatched. CDR3 sequence (DNA): TGCGCCAGCAGCCGCGAAGCGGGAGGGCCCGGGGAGCAGTTCTTC. It yields the protein CASSREAGGPGEQFF.